This is a list of T cell receptor beta chains from one sample in a study of vaccination and CD4 T cells after COVID-19. These receptors lack a known antigen. TCRdb reprocessed the PCR reads via MiXCR and lists one record per CDR3 protein. This sample has more than 15,000 distinct CDR3 sequences, with roughly 54% found just once. The sequences come from CD4+ T cells from blood, cultured in vitro, collected before SARS-CoV-2 vaccination. These receptors were collected from a human donor who had recovered from COVID-19. Both conserved end residues are part of each CDR3.

V gene	J gene	CDR3 protein
TRBV6-1	TRBJ2-7	CATRVAYEQYF
TRBV6-5	TRBJ2-1	CASSYSPGLAGGNYEQFF
TRBV2	TRBJ1-2	CASMTVAGGSGYTF
TRBV11-2	TRBJ2-2	CASSIGSLWELFF
TRBV6-5	TRBJ2-7	CASSYGQTYEQYF
TRBV2	TRBJ2-3	CASSGLARTDTQYF
TRBV6-1	TRBJ2-3	CASRPTSGSRTDTQYF
TRBV27	TRBJ1-4	CASRLARASTNEKLFF
TRBV4-2	TRBJ1-2	CASSQGQGGYTF
TRBV2	TRBJ2-3	CASRGLASTDTQYF
TRBV7-9	TRBJ1-5	CASSRDISNQPQHF
TRBV25-1	TRBJ2-2	CASVDRRNTGELFF
TRBV25-1	TRBJ2-5	CASSFQDRRQEGQYF
TRBV9	TRBJ1-6	CASSARDSPLHF
TRBV6-4	TRBJ2-1	CASSDSFEAEQFF
TRBV7-9	TRBJ2-1	CASSGRWTSGSKRQFF
TRBV20-1	TRBJ1-5	CSARQDLAGNQPQHF
TRBV7-3	TRBJ1-6	CASSLDRENSPLHF
TRBV5-4	TRBJ2-3	CASSLGPTSTDTQYF
TRBV28	TRBJ2-7	CASRPGGERRLGEQYF
TRBV4-1	TRBJ2-5	CASGPGTGGRETQYF
TRBV20-1	TRBJ2-1	CSSGQGSHEQFF
TRBV2	TRBJ2-2	CASSPTYTGELFF
TRBV20-1	TRBJ1-5	CSAMGGAGQGGFGYQPQHF
TRBV20-1	TRBJ2-7	CSAFKQGSQSYEQYF
TRBV20-1	TRBJ2-7	CSANSGTGTLEQYF
TRBV30	TRBJ1-2	CAWSYGRGYTF
TRBV30	TRBJ1-1	CAWSPGPYTEAFF
TRBV20-1	TRBJ2-7	CSASFLIGASGDHEQYF
TRBV6-1	TRBJ2-7	CASSGDRGREQYF
TRBV11-2	TRBJ2-7	CASSLRGGYEQYF
TRBV6-1	TRBJ2-2	CATGDKAAGELFF
TRBV20-1	TRBJ2-5	CSARRGSVETQYF
TRBV6-2/TRBV6-3	TRBJ2-2	CASSFWDINTGELFF
TRBV5-1	TRBJ2-5	CASSLFSAGDVRETQYF
TRBV20-1	TRBJ1-2	CSARGGNYGYTF
TRBV20-1	TRBJ2-1	CSASDLRAGGLNEQFF
TRBV6-2/TRBV6-3	TRBJ2-1	CAGRLTPYNEQFF
TRBV20-1	TRBJ2-2	CSARDLGRTGELFF
TRBV29-1	TRBJ2-5	CSVVGRAQETQYF
TRBV18	TRBJ2-7	CASSPGTKLDEQYF
TRBV7-2	TRBJ1-1	CASSHRLGPEAFF
TRBV7-9	TRBJ1-6	CASSPEVGLLHF
TRBV27	TRBJ1-5	CASSFKRNSNQPQHF
TRBV7-8	TRBJ1-1	CASSLTGNTEAFF
TRBV7-4	TRBJ2-3	CASRHWTELWRGGQYF
TRBV7-9	TRBJ2-5	CASSLEVEMSYQYF